This T cell receptor (beta chain) was found in a study of cytomegalovirus exposure and HLA in healthy donors listed by TCRdb under 2017. Concerning the study at large: An earlier analysis of approximately 550 of the donors reported 250 to 300 Gb of sequence data and more than 90 million unique TCR beta sequences from roughly 200 million T cells. Roughly 320 gigabases of sequencing data and approximately 92 million unique TCR sequences made up an early release that covered under 750 HLA-typed donors. Among the roughly 410 genotyped donors, under 90% belonged to the genetic ancestry cluster associated with self-reported Caucasian donors. The study aimed to test whether cataloging public T cell receptors could reveal signatures of past pathogen exposure. The T cell repertoires of several hundred subjects were profiled by immunosequencing and related to cytomegalovirus serostatus. A separate validation cohort of about 110 different subjects was used in addition to the roughly 640-subject first cohort. To predict cytomegalovirus infection status, the study brought together high-throughput TCR immunosequencing, statistical association of individual TCRs with disease status, and machine learning. To study patterns of TCR occurrence, a later analysis re-analyzed previously published TCR beta repertoires from around 700 donors and added high-resolution HLA genotyping. In the later analysis, no new phenotypic data were used to find candidate immune exposures; instead, reliance was placed on TCR beta sequences and their occurrence across donors. In an earlier analysis of 587 of the donors, high-throughput TCR beta sequencing was used to judge whether each TCR beta V gene segment behaved as functional or pseudogenic. Alongside the repertoire data, information on donor age, sex, ethnicity and CMV serostatus was compiled. A later genetic analysis used genome-wide SNP genotypes for 398 of the 666 donors, treating that subset as a discovery cohort. Every repertoire in the discovery cohort had been generated on one and the same sequencing platform. Both class I and class II loci were covered by HLA typing, at four-digit resolution. Typing coverage varied by locus: roughly 620-640 donors for A, B, C, DRB1 and DQB1; roughly 510 for DQA1; more than 600 for DPA1; 450 to 480 for DPB1. Roughly five DR-DQ haplotypes were treated as single units for association and clustering because of strong linkage in the cohort. Among about 400 genotyped donors of the cohort, an average of around 240,000 unique TCR beta nucleotide sequences was sequenced per donor, of which roughly 17% were non-productive.

The library was generated by the immunoSEQ multiplex PCR assay. For the multiplex PCR, a mixture combining 60 forward primers for TCR Vbeta segments and 13 reverse primers for TCR Jbeta segments was used. The CDR3 region of rearranged TCR beta genes was amplified from genomic DNA by a multiplex PCR assay. Amplified TCR beta libraries were sequenced as 87-base-pair reads on the Illumina HiSeq System. As for how the authors treated the data: Across the 670 or so repertoires, a later analysis counted 80 million or so unique TCR beta chains, roughly 11 million of which were shared by at least two donors. A nearest-neighbor algorithm error-corrected the raw reads and collapsed the reads into unique sequences, merging closely related sequences to remove PCR and sequencing errors. CDR3 sequences were aligned to IMGT reference sequences to assign V, D and J gene segments. Each retained sequence needed at least a six-nucleotide match to both a V gene segment and a J gene segment. A rearrangement counted as productive if the CDR3 had no stop codons and remained in frame with V and J, and every other rearrangement counted as non-productive. CDR3 was defined according to IMGT convention as the region running from the second conserved V-encoded cysteine to the conserved J-encoded phenylalanine. Sequences without an unambiguous match to a single V gene segment were excluded from the earlier analysis of over 500 of the donors. In an earlier analysis of 587 of the donors, V segments were called functional above 56.7% productive rearrangements and were called segregating when the between-donor standard deviation exceeded 5%. A statistical classification framework was built for diagnosing cytomegalovirus status from the catalog of TCR beta chain sequences. In a later analysis, TCR nucleotide sequences were compared against IMGT/GENE-DB human TR gene sequences so that V and J genes could be assigned. A later analysis assigned CDR3 sequences and most-parsimonious VDJ recombination scenarios with the TCRdist pipeline. A later analysis defined each TCR beta chain by its CDR3 amino acid sequence plus V-gene family, and excluded reads lacking a unique V-gene family. In a later analysis, 500 to 700 highly shared, low-generation-probability nucleotide sequences were removed to address suspected cross-contamination and a sequencing artifact. For each public chain, a later analysis derived a clonal expansion index from normalized ranks of inferred template counts within each repertoire. In a later analysis, generation probabilities were computed with a VDJ recombination model fitted to out-of-frame rearrangements, and the resulting probabilities were checked against IGoR. A later analysis scored TCR-TCR, TCR-HLA and TCR-CMV co-occurrence with hypergeometric tests, applying a repertoire-size bias correction to TCR pairs. To estimate false discovery rates, a later analysis permuted the HLA or CMV assignments 20 times. A later analysis grouped co-occurring TCRs with DBSCAN, adding TCRdist sequence similarity when clustering within HLA-allele-positive subsets. For co-occurrence clustering, repertoires with fewer than 30,000 or more than 120,000 public chains were excluded, along with five repertoires with anomalous nucleotide sharing. TCRdb mirrors the immuneACCESS table, restricted to in-frame sequences. Some clones are absent from its copies; in checked studies, under half trace to an unresolved V gene, and the reason for the others is unknown. The V and J calls and clone size were taken over from that table, and D and trimming were inferred from the DNA. Here the sample has roughly 160,000 clones; approximately 80% occur a single time. Of the sample, around 5% is held by the ten largest clones.

The cohort consisted of 650 to 850 healthy bone marrow donors. At the time of sampling, every cohort member was nominally healthy, though immune exposures that went unrecorded were likely present. The donor tested CMV seronegative, placing the donor among the 300 to 450 seronegative members of the cohort. Every donor gave a peripheral blood sample, and the peripheral blood mononuclear cells from that sample were used for TCR beta sequencing. The Qiagen DNeasy Blood Extraction Kit was used to extract genomic DNA from the blood cell samples. Deletion took 5 bases off V and 2 bases off J, with a span of 9 bases between the germline ends. CDR1 is given as GTSNPN and CDR2 as SVGIG, both from the germline V gene (reference sequence). Including the terminal cysteine and phenylalanine, the CDR3 comprises 12 residues. Only the CDR3 DNA is retained, 36 bases long and in frame from the first base. A note on this clone: Its antigen is currently not known. No base quality information exists; no much larger clone differs at one position.

Overall study results and their limits: Over 15 rarely observed V segments, including chromosome 9 orphons, were excluded from the earlier analysis of a few hundred of the donors because counts were too low. Broadly in line with IMGT annotations, most TCR beta V segments showed up in productive rearrangements about 87% or about 30% of the time in an earlier analysis of under 700 of the donors. Specific HLA alleles were associated with 18,000 or so TCR beta sequences at a false discovery rate of 0.05 in a later analysis. The presence/absence analyses assumed that sequencing depth was roughly uniform across donors, and that assumption may not be true. An association between a missense DCLRE1C variant and V-gene and J-gene trimming of TCR beta chains was found in a later genetic analysis and replicated in an independent cohort. This cohort had only TCR beta chains sequenced, and the lack of alpha or paired-chain data limited which features could be detected. A group of highly shared sequence variants was considered likely to be a technical artifact of the sequencing pipeline. Most TCR sequences were observed very rarely across donors, whereas some public TCRs were present in many individuals. In a later analysis, several top co-occurrence clusters were reported to appear linked to parvovirus B19, influenza, CMV and Epstein-Barr virus. Linkage disequilibrium might explain the correlated functional status among segregating V segments, but an unknown experimental factor could not be ruled out. Three of the identified cytomegalovirus-associated TCR beta chains were confirmed in vitro to be specific for cytomegalovirus antigens. In a later analysis, most CMV-associated TCR beta chains were found to appear HLA-restricted, with HLA associations seemingly driven largely by CMV exposure. The study gave a list of 150 to 200 TCR beta chains associated with cytomegalovirus. Because some donors lacked HLA typing at each locus, the association tests relied only on the typed subset. It was suggested by the authors that the approach could potentially be generalized to other disease states and immunological phenotypes. A later analysis found that TCR association rates varied across HLA loci, with DRB1 alleles showing the most associated TCRs and HLA-C alleles the fewest. Immune exposure information for the cohort was limited to CMV serostatus. A further reported finding was that TCR beta sequences accurately predicted the HLA-A and HLA-B alleles for most subjects in the first cohort. The classifier was reported to diagnose cytomegalovirus status with high specificity and sensitivity in both the original and validation cohorts. Some IMGT-functional V segments, including TRBV6-2 and TRBV6-3, could not be distinguished by the 87-base-pair reads and were therefore excluded. Compared with the roughly 710-donor mean, donors in an Asian-associated ancestry cluster had fewer N-insertions in productive TCRs, according to a later genetic analysis. In a later analysis, HLA-associated TCR beta chains showed more clonal expansion and lower generation probabilities than non-associated chains that were equally common. When HLA alleles, especially DR and DQ, strongly co-occurred, TCR associations were difficult to assign to individual alleles.

The rearranged segments are TRBV30 and TRBJ1-1; the D gene is not confidently resolved. Input material: PBMCs. The source is a man aged 30 to 39 in good health and CMV-seronegative. The DNA sequence is as follows: TGTGCCTGGGGAGAGACCAACACTGAAGCTTTCTTT. This translates into CAWGETNTEAFF.